Detailed here is one TCR beta chain. Its antigen is unknown. The data were taken from a study of beta chain features in type 1 diabetes. Study-wide results and caveats: Type 1 diabetes patients showed a moderate but significant shortening of TCRB CDR3s in all four CD4+ subsets. Lower insertion and higher deletion counts appeared at VDJ junctions in type 1 diabetes patients. Sequencing from cDNA could over-represent high-TCR-expressing cells.

The CDR3 contains 12 residues. Germline-derived CDR1 and CDR2 are SGHTA and FQGNSA. V was cut by 4 bases and J by 4 bases, with 8 bases left in between. TCRB transcripts that were expressed got sequenced, as all of the isolated RNA had been reverse transcribed. The repertoire was sequenced with immunoSEQ multiplex PCR; TCRdb's copy has only in-frame clones and lacks some. The table records more than 150,000 clones, roughly an eighth of them present only once. Without exception, sorted populations had purity beyond 98%. V gene TRBV7-2 combines with J gene TRBJ2-7; maybe TRBD1 (6 bases). Sequencing was performed on central memory CD4+ T cells from blood. The receptor's source is a woman aged 18-35 years in good health. The CDR3 loop reads CASSWDIYEQYF. The CDR3 bases are TGTGCCAGCAGCTGGGACATTTACGAGCAGTACTTC.